What follows describes a single T cell receptor beta chain. The sample's treatment: roughly 18 received Ad26.COV2.S at low or high dose, single or two shots; 5 received placebo; per-sample allocation not given. The investigators took samples on day 63 after the first vaccine or placebo injection. The data were produced by immunoSEQ multiplex PCR, yet TCRdb's version contains in-frame clones alone and is incomplete. Of roughly 330,000 clones listed, 90% are singletons. The sample is drawn from a study of Ad26.COV2.S vaccination and SARS-CoV-2 variants. The ends were cut back, 1 base at V and 5 bases at J, with 8 bases in the middle. The CDR3 sequence is 13 residues long. In germline, CDR1 is SNHLY, CDR2 FYNNEI.

The origin of this receptor is a person aged 18-60 years who received the Ad26.COV2.S COVID-19 vaccine or a placebo. The chain combines TRBV2 with TRBJ1-1; no clear D. Sample: peripheral blood, taken in a trial of Ad26.COV2.S vaccine versus placebo. The CDR3 DNA follows: TGTGCCAGCAGTGAAGGAACGGAAACTGAAGCTTTCTTT. It yields the protein CASSEGTETEAFF.